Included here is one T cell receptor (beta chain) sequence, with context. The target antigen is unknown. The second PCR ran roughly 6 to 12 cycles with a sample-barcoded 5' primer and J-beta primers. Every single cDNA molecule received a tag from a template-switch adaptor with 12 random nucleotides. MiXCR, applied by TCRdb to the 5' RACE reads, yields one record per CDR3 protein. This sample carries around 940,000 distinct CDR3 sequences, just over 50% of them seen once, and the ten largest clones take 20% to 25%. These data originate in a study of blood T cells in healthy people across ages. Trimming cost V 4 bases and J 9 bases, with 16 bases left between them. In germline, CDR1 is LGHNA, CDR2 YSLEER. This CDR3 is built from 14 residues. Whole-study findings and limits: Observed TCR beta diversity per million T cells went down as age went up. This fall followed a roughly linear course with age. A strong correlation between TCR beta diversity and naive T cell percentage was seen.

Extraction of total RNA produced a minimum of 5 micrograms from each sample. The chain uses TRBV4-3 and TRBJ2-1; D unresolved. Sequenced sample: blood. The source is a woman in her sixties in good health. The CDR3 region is CASSRDRLSREQFF. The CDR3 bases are TGCGCCAGCAGCCGAGATAGATTGAGTCGTGAGCAGTTCTTC.